Shown below are 13 T cell receptor beta chains from a single sample sequenced in a study of patients and donors after allogeneic stem cell transplantation. TCRdb re-derived calls from the RT-PCR reads in MiXCR, one entry per CDR3 protein. Of 900,000 to 1,000,000 distinct CDR3 sequences listed, more than 15% are singletons. Specimen: blood, either unsorted or a sorted T cell fraction (not recorded which). The receptors derive from a human donor who was either an allogeneic HSCT recipient or a stem cell or donor lymphocyte infusion donor (not recorded which). It is not recorded whose cells these are; they may come from a transplant donor.

The sample holds a few counts of this clonotype. This chain connects TRBV5-1 to TRBJ1-3; D is ambiguous. Trimming shortened V by 1 base and J by 4 bases, and 9 bases separated the two germline ends. Per germline, CDR1 SGHRS and CDR2 YFSETQ. The CDR3 is 14 amino acids. CDR3 nucleotides: TGCGCCAGCAGCTTGTCGGACGGAGGAAACACCATATATTTT. Translated, it gives CASSLSDGGNTIYF.

In this sample, this clonotype turned up many times. The chain joins TRBV9 to TRBJ1-2; D not certain. Looked up from germline, CDR1 is SGDLS and CDR2 is YYNGEE. The CDR3 length is 12 residues. V was cut by 0 bases and J by 5 bases, with 5 bases left in between. In DNA, the CDR3 is TGTGCCAGCAGCGTAGTGGGGTATGGCTACACCTTC. This sequence encodes CASSVVGYGYTF.

This clonotype was recorded at least ten times. V gene TRBV29-1 combines with J gene TRBJ1-1; 8 positions match TRBD1. The CDR3 has 11 amino acids. The germline gives CDR1 SQVTM, CDR2 ANQGSEA. The V and J ends lost 7 bases and 6 bases, in that order; junction bases with no gene match: 4. CDR3 in amino acids: CSGTGWAEAFF. The CDR3 DNA reads TGCAGCGGGACAGGGTGGGCTGAAGCTTTCTTT.

This clonotype was seen at least ten times. The rearrangement links TRBV12-3 or TRBV12-4 to TRBJ2-7; TRBD2 aligns across 7 bases. The length of the CDR3 is 12 residues. J gave up 3 bases and V 5 bases, and 1 base lay outside the gene matches. The CDR3 loop reads CASSRDYYEQYF. In DNA, the CDR3 is TGTGCCAGCAGTCGGGACTACTACGAGCAGTACTTC.

This chain joins TRBV5-1 and TRBJ2-5; 7 bases align to TRBD1. CDR3 size: 15 residues. V was clipped by 1 base and J by 4 bases; unmatched bases: 7. Germline loops: CDR1 SGHRS, CDR2 YFSETQ. CDR3 protein: CASSLLQGRGETQYF. CDR3 in DNA: TGCGCCAGCAGCTTGTTACAGGGGAGAGGAGAGACCCAGTACTTC. The full variable domain, rest sourced from reference TRBV5-1 and TRBJ2-5, is KAGVTQTPRYLIKTRGQQVTLSCSPISGHRSVSWYQQTPGQGLQFLFEYFSETQRNKGNFPGRFSGRQFSNSRSEMNVSTLELGDSALYLCASSLLQGRGETQYFGPGTRLLVL.

V and J are TRBV4-1 and TRBJ2-1, with 9 bases that match TRBD2. After removal of 1 base from V and 5 bases from J, the junction contained 9 bases not matched to a gene. This CDR3 is 17 amino acids long. Germline V lookup: CDR1 MGHRA, CDR2 YSYEKL. The chain's CDR3 is CASSQVPPSGTHNEQFF. In DNA, the CDR3 is TGCGCCAGCAGCCAAGTCCCTCCTAGCGGGACTCACAATGAGCAGTTCTTC.

The chain is built from TRBV5-4 and TRBJ2-3; D not resolved. Per germline, CDR1 SGHNT and CDR2 YYREEE (reference sequence). This CDR3 region has 15 residues. Trimming stripped 0 bases from V and 5 bases from J, with 13 bases between. The CDR3 is CASSLDGLVRDTQYF. DNA for the CDR3: TGTGCCAGCAGCTTGGACGGGCTAGTTAGAGATACGCAGTATTTT.

This clonotype was seen a handful of times. This sequence joins TRBV5-1 and TRBJ2-3, with 10 bases lining up with TRBD2. Germline V lookup: CDR1 SGHRS, CDR2 YFSETQ. The CDR3 is 16 residues long. The J segment lost 4 bases and the V segment lost 0 bases, leaving 5 bases of the junction unmatched. The CDR3 sequence is CASSLVASGGADTQYF. The CDR3 bases are TGCGCCAGCAGCTTGGTTGCTAGCGGGGGAGCAGATACGCAGTATTTT.

CDR3 sequence: CASSVERRKGTQYF. For the CDR3, the DNA is TGTGCCAGCAGCGTTGAGCGGCGAAAGGGGACCCAGTACTTC. The rearrangement links TRBV5-6 to TRBJ2-5; perhaps TRBD2 as D (5 bases). Trimming pared 4 bases from V and 7 bases from J, leaving 17 bases between. CDR1 is SGHDT, CDR2 YYEEEE, per germline. The CDR3 consists of 14 residues. Filled out from reference TRBV5-6 and TRBJ2-5, the complete variable domain reads DAGVTQSPTHLIKTRGQQVTLRCSPKSGHDTVSWYQQALGQGPQFIFQYYEEEERQRGNFPDRFSGHQFPNYSSELNVNALLLGDSALYLCASSVERRKGTQYFGPGTRLLVL.

This clonotype came up a few times. The gene calls are TRBV7-2 and TRBJ2-2, with TRBD2 matching 7 bases. Germline-derived CDR1 and CDR2 are SGHTA and FQGNSA. This CDR3 is built from 16 residues. J lost 5 bases, V lost 1 base, and 7 bases had no gene match. The CDR3 DNA sequence: TGTGCCAGCAGCTTAGTCCTACCGGGGGGAACCGGGGAGCTGTTTTTT. This encodes CASSLVLPGGTGELFF.

The CDR3: CASSLDEGEQATNTEAFF. The DNA for the CDR3 is TGCGCCAGCAGCTTGGATGAGGGGGAACAGGCCACGAACACTGAAGCTTTCTTT. The gene calls are TRBV5-1 and TRBJ1-1; possible D gene TRBD1, 6 bases. V was trimmed by 0 bases and J by 1 base, leaving 19 bases between them. Germline V gene sequence: CDR1 SGHRS, CDR2 YFSETQ. This CDR3 comprises 18 residues.

This clonotype was counted between two and nine times. V is TRBV27 and J is TRBJ2-7; D remains ambiguous. CDR1 and CDR2 from the germline V gene are MNHEY and SMNVEV (reference sequence). V gave up 4 bases and J gave up 2 bases, with 15 bases separating them. CDR3 length equals 15 residues. CDR3 coding DNA: TGTGCCAGCAGTTCAGTCTCCCTAAGGACCTACGAGCAGTACTTC. Translation gives CASSSVSLRTYEQYF.

This sequence joins TRBV5-1 and TRBJ2-2; TRBD1 matches at 7 bases. The germline V gene has CDR1 SGHRS and CDR2 YFSETQ. CDR3 length equals 14 residues. The V segment lost 2 bases and the J segment 7 bases; nucleotides outside the gene matches: 5. For the CDR3, the DNA is TGCGCCAGCAGCTTAAGACAGGGTGTCGGGGAGCTGTTTTTT. This codes for CASSLRQGVGELFF.